Listed below are T cell receptor beta chains from one sample, sequenced in a study of blood T cell repertoires in COVID-19. The protocol was immunoSEQ multiplex PCR, while the TCRdb copy is restricted to in-frame clones and leaves out a portion. The sample includes about 200,000 clones, around nine tenths of them seen just once. Sequencing used peripheral blood. The source of these receptors is a man aged 55 to 70 with COVID-19, enrolled during active disease. Each CDR3 is given with its conserved first and last residue. D genes are given only for firm matches. The listing skips clone size in some rows; elsewhere it reads once, few, many or a size class.

d_gene	v_gene	abundance	j_gene	CDR3aa	CDR3nt
-	TRBV7-9	-	TRBJ2-7	CAAGSYEQYF	TGTGCGGCCGGGAGCTACGAGCAGTACTTC
-	TRBV28	-	TRBJ1-1	CASSGLIAEAFF	TGTGCCAGCAGTGGGCTGATCGCTGAAGCTTTCTTT
TRBD1	TRBV5-4	-	TRBJ2-7	CASSLSGTGYEQYF	TGTGCCAGCAGCTTGTCGGGGACAGGGTACGAGCAGTACTTC
-	TRBV6-6	-	TRBJ1-3	CASTEQGLSGNTIYF	TGTGCCAGCACCGAACAGGGTCTCTCTGGAAACACCATATATTTT
-	TRBV18	-	TRBJ1-5	CASSLGAVATNQPQHF	TGTGCCAGCTCATTGGGGGCGGTAGCTACCAATCAGCCCCAGCATTTT
TRBD1	TRBV7-2	-	TRBJ1-5	CASRGTGNQPQHF	TGTGCCAGCAGGGGGACAGGGAATCAGCCCCAGCATTTT
-	TRBV5-1	few	TRBJ2-2	CASSLEGSALNTGELFF	TGCGCCAGCAGCTTGGAGGGTAGCGCCTTAAACACCGGGGAGCTGTTTTTT
TRBD1	TRBV3-1/TRBV3-2	-	TRBJ1-2	CASSQADRGHGYTF	TGTGCCAGCAGCCAAGCGGACAGGGGGCATGGCTACACCTTC
-	TRBV7-6	-	TRBJ2-2	CASSLAGGDGELFF	TGTGCCAGCAGCTTAGCCGGGGGTGACGGGGAGCTGTTTTTT
-	TRBV28	-	TRBJ1-5	CATTGPNQPQHF	TGTGCCACCACAGGGCCCAATCAGCCCCAGCATTTT
-	TRBV5-1	-	TRBJ1-3	CASSLGWASGNTIYF	TGCGCCAGCAGCTTGGGATGGGCCTCTGGAAACACCATATATTTT
-	TRBV19	-	TRBJ1-1	CASSIRRPNPVSTEAFF	TGTGCCAGTAGTATACGGAGACCGAACCCAGTCAGCACTGAAGCTTTCTTT
TRBD1	TRBV15	-	TRBJ2-7	CATSRGTGAYEQYF	TGTGCCACCAGCAGAGGGACAGGGGCCTACGAGCAGTACTTC
TRBD1	TRBV9	-	TRBJ2-1	CASSAGTGYNEQFF	TGTGCCAGCAGCGCCGGGACAGGCTACAATGAGCAGTTCTTC
TRBD1	TRBV5-6	-	TRBJ1-1	CASSLLQGGSDTEAFF	TGTGCCAGCAGCTTGTTGCAGGGGGGTTCGGACACTGAAGCTTTCTTT
TRBD2	TRBV7-9	few	TRBJ2-1	CAGDKGLAGGGNEQFF	TGTGCCGGAGATAAGGGACTAGCGGGAGGTGGAAATGAGCAGTTCTTC
-	TRBV2	-	TRBJ2-5	CASFYGGGGETQYF	TGTGCCAGCTTCTACGGCGGGGGCGGGGAGACCCAGTACTTC
-	TRBV3-1/TRBV3-2	-	TRBJ1-2	CASRPDYVSSGYTF	TGTGCCAGCAGACCGGACTATGTTTCCAGTGGCTACACCTTC
TRBD2	TRBV5-4	few	TRBJ2-5	CASSSGGARLETQYF	TGTGCCAGCAGCTCCGGGGGGGCCAGGTTAGAGACCCAGTACTTC
-	TRBV2	once	TRBJ2-3	CASKRGTFGTDTQYF	TGTGCCAGCAAGAGGGGGACATTTGGCACAGATACGCAGTATTTT
TRBD1	TRBV30	-	TRBJ1-3	CAWRTGGGNTIYF	TGTGCCTGGCGGACAGGGGGTGGAAACACCATATATTTT
-	TRBV10-1	-	TRBJ2-7	CASQGEQYF	TGCGCCAGCCAGGGCGAGCAGTACTTC
TRBD1	TRBV2	-	TRBJ1-5	CASSEPGLQGGQPQHF	TGTGCCAGCAGTGAACCTGGGCTACAGGGGGGGCAGCCCCAGCATTTT
TRBD2	TRBV24-1	-	TRBJ2-2	CATSDRTSDYTGELFF	TGTGCCACCAGTGACCGGACTAGCGATTACACCGGGGAGCTGTTTTTT
TRBD2	TRBV4-1	-	TRBJ2-2	CASSQDLASGGSNTGELFF	TGCGCCAGCAGCCAAGATCTGGCTAGCGGGGGGTCGAACACCGGGGAGCTGTTTTTT
-	TRBV6-4	-	TRBJ2-2	CASSVGPNTGELFF	TGTGCCAGCAGTGTGGGGCCGAACACCGGGGAGCTGTTTTTT
-	TRBV12-3/TRBV12-4	-	TRBJ1-2	CASSVRDYGYTF	TGTGCCAGCAGTGTCAGGGACTATGGCTACACCTTC
TRBD2	TRBV4-2	-	TRBJ2-3	CASSQEGGLAPVTQYF	TGTGCCAGCAGCCAAGAAGGAGGACTAGCACCCGTTACGCAGTATTTT
-	TRBV10-3	once	TRBJ1-2	CAISPGNHGYTF	TGTGCCATCAGTCCGGGAAACCATGGCTACACCTTC
TRBD1	TRBV7-9	-	TRBJ1-6	CASSLGPDRGNSPLHF	TGTGCCAGCAGCTTAGGGCCGGACAGGGGTAATTCACCCCTCCACTTT
-	TRBV5-4	-	TRBJ1-4	CASSLSQGKLFF	TGTGCCAGCAGCTTATCTCAGGGGAAACTGTTTTTT
TRBD1	TRBV18	-	TRBJ1-2	CASTQVGTGGLHGYTF	TGTGCCAGCACCCAGGTGGGGACAGGGGGCCTTCATGGCTACACCTTC
-	TRBV29-1	-	TRBJ2-3	CSVLPGAPDTQYF	TGCAGCGTTTTGCCAGGGGCCCCAGATACGCAGTATTTT
-	TRBV10-3	few	TRBJ1-1	CAISESTHKDRQTTEAFF	TGTGCCATCAGTGAGTCCACCCATAAGGACAGACAAACCACTGAAGCTTTCTTT
TRBD1	TRBV27	-	TRBJ1-1	CASSPTPTGTEAFF	TGTGCCAGCAGTCCCACCCCGACAGGGACTGAAGCTTTCTTT